The clone carrying this T cell receptor (beta chain) was seen repeatedly, ten times or more. The antigen is undetermined. Per the original methods: Researchers built a distant-metastasis classifier for papillary thyroid cancer that drew on CDR3 differences across clinicopathological groups. TCRdb re-called the PCR reads via MiXCR. The V and J calls were determined by TCRdb, not by the authors. The sample lists around 34,000 clones, around 17% occurring once. These data originate in a study of metastatic and nonmetastatic thyroid tumors. At the level of the study: Repertoires from blood and tumor or nodule tissue of malignant and benign thyroid patients were compared. Study-level results: Reports indicated that malignant thyroid tumors showed significantly higher TCR beta diversity than benign nodules did, in blood and tumor.

Germline V gives CDR1 SGHNT, CDR2 YYREEE (reference sequence). This CDR3 is built from 13 residues. V was clipped by 4 bases and J by 5 bases, with 13 bases between them. Thyroid surgery was preceded by no treatment in any patient. Material for sequencing was blood. This sequence joins TRBV5-4 and TRBJ2-7; possibly TRBD2 for D (6 bases). The TCR originated in a female donor with papillary thyroid cancer or a benign thyroid nodule (not recorded which). Some clones in this sample may be carry-over from other donors' samples. The CDR3 coding sequence is TGTGCCAGCAGCCCCGGGACTTTGGACGAGCAGTACTTC. Protein: CASSPGTLDEQYF.